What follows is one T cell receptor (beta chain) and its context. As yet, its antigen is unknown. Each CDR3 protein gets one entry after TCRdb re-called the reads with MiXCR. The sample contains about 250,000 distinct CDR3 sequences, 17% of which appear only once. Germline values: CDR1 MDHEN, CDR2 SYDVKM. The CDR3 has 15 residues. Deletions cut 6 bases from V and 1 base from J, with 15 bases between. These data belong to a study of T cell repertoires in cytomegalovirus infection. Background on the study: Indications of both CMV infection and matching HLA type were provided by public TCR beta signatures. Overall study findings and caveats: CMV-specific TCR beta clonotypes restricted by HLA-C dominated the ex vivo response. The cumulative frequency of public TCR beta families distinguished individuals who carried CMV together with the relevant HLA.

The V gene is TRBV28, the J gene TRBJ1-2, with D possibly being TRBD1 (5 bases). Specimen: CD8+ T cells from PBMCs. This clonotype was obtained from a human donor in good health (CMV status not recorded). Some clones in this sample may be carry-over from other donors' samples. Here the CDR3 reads CASSRDLEVNYGYTF. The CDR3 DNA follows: TGTGCCAGCAGCCGGGACCTCGAAGTTAACTATGGCTACACCTTC.